This T cell receptor (beta chain) was recovered during a study of cytomegalovirus exposure and HLA in healthy donors. V was trimmed by 4 bases and J by 0 bases, leaving 7 bases between them. The CDR3 spans 14 residues. Looked up from germline, CDR1 is MNHEY and CDR2 is SMNVEV (reference sequence). PCR amplification relied on 60 Vbeta primers (plus 13 Jbeta primers). Original analysis: Unique TCR beta chains numbered about 80 million in a later analysis, with roughly 9.9 million shared. Libraries were prepared by immunoSEQ multiplex PCR; TCRdb keeps only in-frame clonotypes and omits some of them. The DNA gave D and trimming, while V, J and clone size come from that table. Of 150,000 to 200,000 clones listed, roughly 80% were seen once; the top ten hold approximately 1.5%.

The sequencing sample was made of PBMCs. The V and J genes are TRBV27 and TRBJ1-5; D remains unclear. This clonotype was obtained from a young woman in good health and CMV-seronegative. The CDR3 loop is CASSSGVSNQPQHF. The CDR3 DNA sequence: TGTGCCAGCAGTTCCGGGGTTAGCAATCAGCCCCAGCATTTT.